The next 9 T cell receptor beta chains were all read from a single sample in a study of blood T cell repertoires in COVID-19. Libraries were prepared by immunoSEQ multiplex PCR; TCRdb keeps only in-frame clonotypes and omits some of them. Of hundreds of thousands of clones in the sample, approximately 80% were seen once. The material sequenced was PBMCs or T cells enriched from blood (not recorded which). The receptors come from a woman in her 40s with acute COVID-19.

As DNA, the CDR3 is TGTGCCTGGAGTACGGAGGCCGGTGAAAAACTGTTTTTT. Its protein is CAWSTEAGEKLFF. V and J are TRBV30 and TRBJ1-4; D gene uncertain. Germline CDR1 reads GTSNPN; CDR2 reads SVGIG (reference sequence). Trimming cost V 2 bases and J 7 bases, with 11 bases left between them. The CDR3 extends over 13 amino acids.

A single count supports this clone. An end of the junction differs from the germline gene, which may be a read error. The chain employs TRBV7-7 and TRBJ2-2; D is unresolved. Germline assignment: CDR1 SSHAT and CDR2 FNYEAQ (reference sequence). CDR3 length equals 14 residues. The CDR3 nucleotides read TGTGCTAGCAGCGTCGCACAGTACACCGGGGAGCTGTTTTTT. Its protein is CASSVAQYTGELFF.

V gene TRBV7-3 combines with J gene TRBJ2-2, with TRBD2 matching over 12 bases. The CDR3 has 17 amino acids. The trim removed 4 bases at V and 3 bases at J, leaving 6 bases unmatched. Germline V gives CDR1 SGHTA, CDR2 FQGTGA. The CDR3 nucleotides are TGTGCCAGCAGCTCTAAGGGACTAGCGGGTCACACCGGGGAGCTGTTTTTT. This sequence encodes CASSSKGLAGHTGELFF.

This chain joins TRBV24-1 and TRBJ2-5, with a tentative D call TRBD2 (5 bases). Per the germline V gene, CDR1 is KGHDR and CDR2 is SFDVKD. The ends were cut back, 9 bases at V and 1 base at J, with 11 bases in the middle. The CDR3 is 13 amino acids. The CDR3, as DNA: TGTGCCACCGCGGCCGGGGTCCAAGAGACCCAGTACTTC. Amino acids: CATAAGVQETQYF.

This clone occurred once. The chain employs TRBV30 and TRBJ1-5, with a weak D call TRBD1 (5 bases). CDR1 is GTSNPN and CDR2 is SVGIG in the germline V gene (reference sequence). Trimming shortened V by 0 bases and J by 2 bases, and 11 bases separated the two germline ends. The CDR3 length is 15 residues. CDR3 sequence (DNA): TGTGCCTGGAGTGTTCAGGGTTCGGGCAATCAGCCCCAGCATTTT. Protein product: CAWSVQGSGNQPQHF.

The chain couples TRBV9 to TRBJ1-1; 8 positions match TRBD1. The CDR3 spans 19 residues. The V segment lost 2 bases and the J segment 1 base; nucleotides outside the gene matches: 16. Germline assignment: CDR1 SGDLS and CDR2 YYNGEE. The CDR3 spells CASSVLMGRGLERNTEAFF. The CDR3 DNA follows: TGTGCCAGCAGCGTTTTAATGGGCAGGGGGCTCGAAAGGAACACTGAAGCTTTCTTT.

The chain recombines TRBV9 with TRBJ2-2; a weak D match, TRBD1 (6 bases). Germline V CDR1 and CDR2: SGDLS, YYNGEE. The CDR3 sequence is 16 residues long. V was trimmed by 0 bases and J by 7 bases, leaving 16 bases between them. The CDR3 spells CASSVAGALKSGELFF. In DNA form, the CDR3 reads TGTGCCAGCAGCGTAGCAGGGGCCCTGAAAAGCGGGGAGCTGTTTTTT.

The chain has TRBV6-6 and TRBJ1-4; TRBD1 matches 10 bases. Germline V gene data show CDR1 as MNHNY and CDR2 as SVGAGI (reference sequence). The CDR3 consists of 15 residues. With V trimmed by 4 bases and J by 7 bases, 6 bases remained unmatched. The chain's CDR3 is CASSFRDRGSEKLFF. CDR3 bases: TGTGCCAGCAGTTTTAGGGACAGGGGAAGTGAAAAACTGTTTTTT.

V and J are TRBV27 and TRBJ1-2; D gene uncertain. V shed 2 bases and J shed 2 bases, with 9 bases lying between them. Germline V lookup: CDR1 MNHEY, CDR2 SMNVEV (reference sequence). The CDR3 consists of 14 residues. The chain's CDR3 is CASSLNSYNYGYTF. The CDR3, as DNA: TGTGCCAGCAGTTTAAACAGTTACAACTATGGCTACACCTTC.